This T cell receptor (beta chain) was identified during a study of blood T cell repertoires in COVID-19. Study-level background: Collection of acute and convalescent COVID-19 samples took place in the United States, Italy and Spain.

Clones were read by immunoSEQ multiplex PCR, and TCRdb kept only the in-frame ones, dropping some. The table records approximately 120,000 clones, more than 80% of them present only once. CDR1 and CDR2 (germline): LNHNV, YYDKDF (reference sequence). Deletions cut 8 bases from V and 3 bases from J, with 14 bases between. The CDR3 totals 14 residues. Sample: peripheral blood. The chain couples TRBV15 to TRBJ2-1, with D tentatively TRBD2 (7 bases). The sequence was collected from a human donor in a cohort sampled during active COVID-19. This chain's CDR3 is CATGGGAGYNEQFF. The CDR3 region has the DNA TGTGCCACCGGTGGGGGGGCGGGCTACAATGAGCAGTTCTTC.